This is a list of T cell receptor beta chains from one sample in a study of T cell responses to AZD1222 COVID-19 vaccine. Libraries were prepared by immunoSEQ multiplex PCR; TCRdb keeps only in-frame clonotypes and omits some of them. The data contain about 120,000 clones, over 85% of them singletons. This specimen consisted of peripheral blood, obtained on day 0 of AZD1222 vaccination. The receptors were gathered from an adult in good health. Each CDR3 is given with its conserved first and last residue. The order of the fields is CDR3 DNA, CDR3 protein, V gene, J gene, D gene, clone size. A D gene is named only where the DNA matches it firmly. Rows may omit the clone size; those that give it use once, few, many or a size class.

DNA: TGTGCCAGCAGCGAAGCGGGAGAAAAAGAGACCCAGTACTTC
CDR3: CASSEAGEKETQYF
V: TRBV6-1
J: TRBJ2-5
D: TRBD2
size: -

DNA: TGTGCCTGGGGAAAAATGAACACTGAAGCTTTCTTT
CDR3: CAWGKMNTEAFF
V: TRBV30
J: TRBJ1-1
D: -
size: -

DNA: TGTGCCAGCTCACATCTAGCGGACCCCTACGAGCAGTACTTC
CDR3: CASSHLADPYEQYF
V: TRBV18
J: TRBJ2-7
D: TRBD2
size: -

DNA: TGTGCCAGCAGCTTAGGTCTGACAGGGGCTCCAACTAATGAAAAACTGTTTTTT
CDR3: CASSLGLTGAPTNEKLFF
V: TRBV7-9
J: TRBJ1-4
D: TRBD1
size: -

DNA: TGTGCCAGTAGTAGGACAGGGTTCGGCTATGGCTACACCTTC
CDR3: CASSRTGFGYGYTF
V: TRBV19
J: TRBJ1-2
D: TRBD1
size: -

DNA: TGTGCCAGCAGCTTCGGCGGGAACTATGGCTACACCTTC
CDR3: CASSFGGNYGYTF
V: TRBV5-4
J: TRBJ1-2
D: -
size: once

DNA: TGTGCCAGCAGCTTAAACAGGGGTGACCTAGAGACCCAGTACTTC
CDR3: CASSLNRGDLETQYF
V: TRBV7-7
J: TRBJ2-5
D: TRBD1
size: -

DNA: TGTGCCAGCAGCTGGGCGGCAGGGGAGGGTTCACCCCTCCACTTT
CDR3: CASSWAAGEGSPLHF
V: TRBV5-5
J: TRBJ1-6
D: -
size: -

DNA: TGTGCCAGCAGCTTGCCCAGTGGAAACACCATATATTTT
CDR3: CASSLPSGNTIYF
V: TRBV5-4
J: TRBJ1-3
D: -
size: -

DNA: TGTGCCAGCAGTTTATCCGAACAGGGAACCGGGGAGCTGTTTTTT
CDR3: CASSLSEQGTGELFF
V: TRBV27
J: TRBJ2-2
D: -
size: -

DNA: TGTGCCAGCAGTTACTCGTTTTACCGGGGGAATGAAAAACTGTTTTTT
CDR3: CASSYSFYRGNEKLFF
V: TRBV6-5
J: TRBJ1-4
D: -
size: -

DNA: TGTGCCAGCAGCACAACCGGGACATACAATGAGCAGTTCTTC
CDR3: CASSTTGTYNEQFF
V: TRBV5-4
J: TRBJ2-1
D: -
size: -

DNA: TGCGCCCGCAGCCGACTAGCTACGGAATACGAGCAGTACTTC
CDR3: CARSRLATEYEQYF
V: TRBV10-2
J: TRBJ2-7
D: TRBD2
size: -

DNA: TGTGCCAGCAATTCGAACACTGAAGCTTTCTTT
CDR3: CASNSNTEAFF
V: TRBV27
J: TRBJ1-1
D: -
size: once

DNA: TGTGCCAGTAGTCCCCCCGGGACAGGGATCACCGGGGAGCTGTTTTTT
CDR3: CASSPPGTGITGELFF
V: TRBV19
J: TRBJ2-2
D: TRBD1
size: -

DNA: TGTGCCAGCAGTTACTCGAGAGGGGTATGGGACTATGGCTACACCTTC
CDR3: CASSYSRGVWDYGYTF
V: TRBV6-5
J: TRBJ1-2
D: -
size: -

DNA: TGTGCTAGTGGTTTGGGCCTAGCGAGCTCCTATAATTCACCCCTCCACTTT
CDR3: CASGLGLASSYNSPLHF
V: TRBV12-5
J: TRBJ1-6
D: -
size: few

DNA: TGTGCCAGCAGCTCAGCAGGGGGCACTGAAGCTTTCTTT
CDR3: CASSSAGGTEAFF
V: TRBV11-1
J: TRBJ1-1
D: TRBD1
size: once

DNA: TGTGCCAGCTCACCACCTAGCGGGGGCGGGAGTGAGCAGTTCTTC
CDR3: CASSPPSGGGSEQFF
V: TRBV18
J: TRBJ2-1
D: TRBD2
size: -

DNA: TGTGCCAGCAGCGTAGCTCCGGGACAGGTGGAATACGAGCAGTACTTC
CDR3: CASSVAPGQVEYEQYF
V: TRBV9
J: TRBJ2-7
D: TRBD1
size: -

DNA: TGCAGCGTTGAGTTAGGAGCCGGGACTCTCGGCACAGATACGCAGTATTTT
CDR3: CSVELGAGTLGTDTQYF
V: TRBV29-1
J: TRBJ2-3
D: -
size: -

DNA: TGTGCCAGCAGCCTAACCACCACCAGACCGGGACAGGCTGGGCAAGGCTACACCTTC
CDR3: CASSLTTTRPGQAGQGYTF
V: TRBV4-2
J: TRBJ1-2
D: TRBD1
size: once

DNA: TGTGCCAGTAGAGGCAAGACAGGGATGAACACTGAAGCTTTCTTT
CDR3: CASRGKTGMNTEAFF
V: TRBV19
J: TRBJ1-1
D: TRBD1
size: once

DNA: TGTGCCAGCAGCTTGCCCGGAGGGCTCTACGAGCAGTACTTC
CDR3: CASSLPGGLYEQYF
V: TRBV5-5
J: TRBJ2-7
D: -
size: -

DNA: TGTGCCAGCAGCCGTGGACAGGGTCGGGGTAGCAATCAGCCCCAGCATTTT
CDR3: CASSRGQGRGSNQPQHF
V: TRBV2
J: TRBJ1-5
D: TRBD1
size: -

DNA: TGTGCCAGCAGCCAGCCACCGGGGACCACTGAAGCTTTCTTT
CDR3: CASSQPPGTTEAFF
V: TRBV4-2
J: TRBJ1-1
D: -
size: -

DNA: TGTGCCAGCAGCCCGGGGGGTTCCGAGCAGTACTTC
CDR3: CASSPGGSEQYF
V: TRBV11-2
J: TRBJ2-7
D: TRBD2
size: few

DNA: TGTGCCAGCTCATGGGACACGAGCTCTGGAAACACCATATATTTT
CDR3: CASSWDTSSGNTIYF
V: TRBV18
J: TRBJ1-3
D: -
size: -

DNA: TGTGCCAGCAGCTTCCGACAGCCTAACTATGGCTACACCTTC
CDR3: CASSFRQPNYGYTF
V: TRBV9
J: TRBJ1-2
D: -
size: -

DNA: TGTGCCAGCAGCTTAGTAGCGGGGGGGCTCAAAGAGACCCAGTACTTC
CDR3: CASSLVAGGLKETQYF
V: TRBV7-2
J: TRBJ2-5
D: TRBD2
size: once

DNA: TGTGCCAGCAGCTTAGATGGGGCCAACGTCCTGACTTTC
CDR3: CASSLDGANVLTF
V: TRBV7-9
J: TRBJ2-6
D: -
size: -

DNA: TGTGCCAGCAGCTTAGAAGCAATCTCCTACGAGCAGTACTTC
CDR3: CASSLEAISYEQYF
V: TRBV7-8
J: TRBJ2-7
D: -
size: once

DNA: TGTGCCTGCGCGACAGGCTATGGCTACACCTTC
CDR3: CACATGYGYTF
V: TRBV30
J: TRBJ1-2
D: -
size: -

DNA: TGCGCCAGCAGCTTGTCGTCGCCAGGGTATAGCTCCTATAATTCACCCCTCCACTTT
CDR3: CASSLSSPGYSSYNSPLHF
V: TRBV5-1
J: TRBJ1-6
D: -
size: -

DNA: TGTGCCAGCAGTTTGACAACAACTAATGAAAAACTGTTTTTT
CDR3: CASSLTTTNEKLFF
V: TRBV7-9
J: TRBJ1-4
D: -
size: -

DNA: TGCGGCGCATCCGGCTCTGGAAACACCATATATTTT
CDR3: CGASGSGNTIYF
V: TRBV29-1
J: TRBJ1-3
D: -
size: -

DNA: TGTGCCAGTAGGGACCAGGGAATTACCACAGATACGCAGTATTTT
CDR3: CASRDQGITTDTQYF
V: TRBV19
J: TRBJ2-3
D: -
size: -

DNA: TGTGCCAGCAGCGTAAAGCCCCTTAAAGCGGGAGATACGCAGTATTTT
CDR3: CASSVKPLKAGDTQYF
V: TRBV9
J: TRBJ2-3
D: -
size: -

DNA: TGTGCCAGCAGTTTTCAGGGACTAGCGGGGGGCCAGGGGGAGACCCAGTACTTC
CDR3: CASSFQGLAGGQGETQYF
V: TRBV28
J: TRBJ2-5
D: TRBD2
size: few

DNA: TGTGCCAGCAGACAGACAGGGACCTCTGGAAACACCATATATTTT
CDR3: CASRQTGTSGNTIYF
V: TRBV6-4
J: TRBJ1-3
D: TRBD1
size: -

DNA: TGCGCCAGCAGCCCTAGAGCCTACGAGCAGTACTTC
CDR3: CASSPRAYEQYF
V: TRBV5-1
J: TRBJ2-7
D: -
size: -

DNA: TGTGCCAGCAGGGGGACGGCCCACCAGCCCCAGCATTTT
CDR3: CASRGTAHQPQHF
V: TRBV6-5
J: TRBJ1-5
D: -
size: -

DNA: TGTGCCAGCAGCTTGGGCCCGGGACAGGAATACGAGCAGTACTTC
CDR3: CASSLGPGQEYEQYF
V: TRBV5-6
J: TRBJ2-7
D: TRBD1
size: -

DNA: TGTGCCAGCAAGCGTAGCAATCAGCCCCAGCATTTT
CDR3: CASKRSNQPQHF
V: TRBV12-3/TRBV12-4
J: TRBJ1-5
D: -
size: -

DNA: TGTGCCAGCGGCACAGGGGCGGTTCTTTACGAGCAGTACTTC
CDR3: CASGTGAVLYEQYF
V: TRBV7-2
J: TRBJ2-7
D: TRBD1
size: -

DNA: TGTGCCAGCACCAGGACAGGGGGCAGGTACGAGCAGTACTTC
CDR3: CASTRTGGRYEQYF
V: TRBV6-5
J: TRBJ2-7
D: TRBD1
size: -

DNA: TGTGCCAGCAGCCAAGCCCAAGGGACTACCAACACAGATACGCAGTATTTT
CDR3: CASSQAQGTTNTDTQYF
V: TRBV4-2
J: TRBJ2-3
D: TRBD2
size: -

DNA: TGTGCCAGCAGCCGGTGGCAGGGGGCGATCGTGGAAAACATTCAGTACTTC
CDR3: CASSRWQGAIVENIQYF
V: TRBV5-5
J: TRBJ2-4
D: TRBD1
size: -

DNA: TGTGCCAGCAGTGTAAGAAACAGGTCTCCAGAGACCCAGTACTTC
CDR3: CASSVRNRSPETQYF
V: TRBV2
J: TRBJ2-5
D: -
size: -